Below, 15 T cell receptor beta chains from the same sample are listed, as sequenced in a study of shared clonotypes between healthy human individuals. Selected positively for CCR7 and CD45RO-negative, naive CD8 cells excluded terminally differentiated effector memory CD45RA+ cells. Produced via immunoSEQ multiplex PCR; TCRdb's table is partial and in-frame only. The data hold about 2 million clones, with 85% to 95% observed a single time. Sequencing was carried out using naive CD8+ T cells sorted from blood. The receptors were gathered from a young man in good health.

V and J are TRBV5-1 and TRBJ2-7; D is uncertain. CDR1 and CDR2 from the germline V gene are SGHRS and YFSETQ. The ends were cut back, 0 bases at V and 0 bases at J, with 10 bases in the middle. This CDR3 has 15 amino acids. This CDR3 reads CASSLAIGSSYEQYF. The CDR3 DNA is TGCGCCAGCAGCTTGGCCATCGGAAGCTCCTACGAGCAGTACTTC.

The chain has TRBV27 and TRBJ2-7, with 13 bases that match TRBD2. The germline CDR1 and CDR2 sequences are MNHEY and SMNVEV (reference sequence). The CDR3 has 16 residues. Trimming removed 5 bases from V and 2 bases from J; junction bases left unmatched: 6. The CDR3 nucleotides are TGTGCCAGCAGTCCGACTAGCGGGGGGTTTACCTACGAGCAGTACTTC. Encoded protein: CASSPTSGGFTYEQYF.

The genes are TRBV11-2 and TRBJ2-7; TRBD2 aligns across 7 bases. The V gene end was trimmed by 4 bases and the J gene end by 2 bases; junction bases not matched to a gene: 8. CDR3 size: 15 residues. Germline-derived CDR1 and CDR2 are SGHAT and FQNNGV. The CDR3, as DNA: TGTGCCAGCAGCTCCCGGGGCGGGGGAGCCTACGAGCAGTACTTC. It translates to CASSSRGGGAYEQYF.

On this clone itself: Distinct nucleotide sequences in the sample also encode this CDR3. The gene calls are TRBV9 and TRBJ2-5; D is perhaps TRBD2 (6 bases). The CDR3 is 14 amino acids. From germline, CDR1 is SGDLS and CDR2 YYNGEE. V was trimmed by 2 bases and J by 1 base, leaving 9 bases between them. The CDR3 protein is CASSVSGLQETQYF. The CDR3 DNA is TGTGCCAGCAGCGTTTCGGGACTCCAAGAGACCCAGTACTTC.

The chain couples TRBV7-8 to TRBJ2-2, with 15 bases aligning to TRBD2. Trimming took 7 bases from V and 4 from J; bases not matched to a gene: 4. Germline V gene lookup returns CDR1 SGHVS and CDR2 FQNEAQ. The CDR3 has 16 residues. In DNA, the CDR3 is TGTGCCAGCATCTCGGGACTAGCGGGAGGCACCGGGGAGCTGTTTTTT. It translates to CASISGLAGGTGELFF.

This clone was counted a single time. The V gene is TRBV7-9, the J gene TRBJ2-1, with 11 bases lining up with TRBD2. CDR3 length equals 13 residues. Per germline, CDR1 SEHNR and CDR2 FQNEAQ (reference sequence). The V gene end was trimmed by 8 bases and the J gene end by 5 bases; junction bases not matched to a gene: 2. The CDR3 reads CASLTSGNNEQFF. CDR3 sequence (DNA): TGTGCCAGCCTGACTAGCGGGAACAATGAGCAGTTCTTC.

The chain has TRBV18 and TRBJ2-7; D may be TRBD1 or TRBD2 (5 bases each). The CDR3 is 15 amino acids. Germline V CDR1 and CDR2: KGHSH, LQKENI. Between the trimmed V and J ends, which lost 3 bases and 5 bases, there was a span of 17 bases. The CDR3 DNA is TGTGCCAGCTCACCCCGGCAGGGAGTTGTCCACGAGCAGTACTTC. Its translation is CASSPRQGVVHEQYF.

V gene TRBV29-1 combines with J gene TRBJ2-3; maybe TRBD1 (5 bases). V was clipped by 0 bases and J by 6 bases, with 13 bases between them. The germline gives CDR1 SQVTM, CDR2 ANQGSEA. The CDR3 extends over 14 amino acids. The CDR3: CSVEDLAGWDTQYF. CDR3 nucleotides: TGCAGCGTTGAAGATCTTGCAGGGTGGGATACGCAGTATTTT.

This sequence joins TRBV30 and TRBJ2-1; D not certain. The CDR3 has 12 amino acids. Germline loops: CDR1 GTSNPN, CDR2 SVGIG (reference sequence). V was trimmed by 4 bases and J by 6 bases, leaving 10 bases between them. Here the CDR3 DNA reads TGTGCCTGGACGGAATCCCCCAATGAGCAGTTCTTC. Its protein is CAWTESPNEQFF.

This chain uses TRBV27 with TRBJ2-5, with D uncertain. The V gene's germline CDR1 is MNHEY and CDR2 SMNVEV (reference sequence). The CDR3 extends over 11 amino acids. The V gene lost 10 bases and the J gene lost 1 base, with 7 bases spanning the gap. This CDR3 reads CATVTQETQYF. CDR3 nucleotides: TGTGCCACCGTGACCCAAGAGACCCAGTACTTC.

This rearrangement joins TRBV10-3 to TRBJ1-5, with TRBD1 as a possible D gene (5 bases). V lost 4 bases to trimming and J lost 3 bases, with 10 bases between them. The length of the CDR3 is 14 residues. Germline V CDR1 and CDR2: ENHRY, SYGVKD. CDR3 sequence: CAISAGTPNQPQHF. The CDR3 nucleotides are TGTGCCATCAGTGCCGGGACGCCCAATCAGCCCCAGCATTTT.

The chain carries TRBV7-9 and TRBJ1-2, with 11 bases aligning to TRBD1. The CDR3 totals 16 residues. Per germline, CDR1 SEHNR and CDR2 FQNEAQ (reference sequence). V shed 5 bases, J shed 4 bases, and the junction held 9 bases outside the gene matches. CDR3 region: CASSTTRDRGSYGYTF. The CDR3 nucleotides are TGTGCCAGCAGCACAACCCGGGACAGGGGGTCCTATGGCTACACCTTC.

This chain connects TRBV9 to TRBJ1-3; D gene unclear. V was shortened by 4 bases and J by 2 bases, with 7 bases between the two germline ends. Germline lookup yields CDR1 SGDLS and CDR2 YYNGEE. This CDR3 is 13 amino acids long. CDR3 sequence reads: CASSPPPGNTIYF. CDR3 nucleotide sequence: TGTGCCAGCAGCCCTCCTCCTGGAAACACCATATATTTT.

For this clone: Relative to the germline gene, one junction end is altered; a read error may explain this. This chain links TRBV13 with TRBJ2-7, with 9 bases lining up with TRBD2. The CDR3 covers 14 residues. The V gene's germline CDR1 is PRHDT and CDR2 FYEKMQ (reference sequence). The CDR3: CASSREGGSYEQHF. The CDR3 DNA sequence: TGTGCCAGTTCGCGGGAGGGTGGATCCTACGAGCAGCACTTC.

The chain has TRBV4-3 and TRBJ2-7; D unclear. The length of the CDR3 is 15 residues. The V gene lost 2 bases and the J gene lost 2 bases, with 13 bases spanning the gap. Per germline, CDR1 LGHNA and CDR2 YSLEER. The CDR3 loop is CASSQYGVGPYEQYF. CDR3 DNA sequence: TGCGCCAGCAGCCAATATGGGGTAGGACCCTACGAGCAGTACTTC.